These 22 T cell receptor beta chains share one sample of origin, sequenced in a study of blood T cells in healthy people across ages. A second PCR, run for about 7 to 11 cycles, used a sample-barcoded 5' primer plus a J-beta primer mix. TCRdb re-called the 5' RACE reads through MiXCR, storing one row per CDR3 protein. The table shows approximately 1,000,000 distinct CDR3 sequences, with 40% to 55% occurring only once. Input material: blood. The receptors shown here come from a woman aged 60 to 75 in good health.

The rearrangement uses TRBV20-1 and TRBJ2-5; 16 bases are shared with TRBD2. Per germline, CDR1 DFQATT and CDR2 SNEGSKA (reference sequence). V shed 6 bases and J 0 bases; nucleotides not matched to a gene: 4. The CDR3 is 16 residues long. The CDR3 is CSAGTSGRAYQETQYF. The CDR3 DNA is TGCAGTGCCGGGACTAGCGGGAGGGCGTACCAAGAGACCCAGTACTTC.

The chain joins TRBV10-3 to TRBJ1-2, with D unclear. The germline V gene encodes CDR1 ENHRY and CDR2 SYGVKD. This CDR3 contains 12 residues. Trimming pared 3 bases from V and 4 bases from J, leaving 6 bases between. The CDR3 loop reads CAISDPSYGYTF. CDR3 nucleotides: TGTGCCATCAGTGATCCCTCCTATGGCTACACCTTC.

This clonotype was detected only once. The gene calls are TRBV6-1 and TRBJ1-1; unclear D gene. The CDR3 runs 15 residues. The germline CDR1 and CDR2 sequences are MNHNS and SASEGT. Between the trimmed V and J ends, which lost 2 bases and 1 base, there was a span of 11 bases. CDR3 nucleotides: TGTGCCAGCAGTGAATACGGACCTTGGAACACTGAAGCTTTCTTT. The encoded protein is CASSEYGPWNTEAFF.

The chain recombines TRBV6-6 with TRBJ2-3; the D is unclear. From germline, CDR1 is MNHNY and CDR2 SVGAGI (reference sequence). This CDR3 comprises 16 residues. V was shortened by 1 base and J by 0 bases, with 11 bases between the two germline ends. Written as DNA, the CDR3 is TGTGCCAGCAGTTACTTAGGAAGCACTAGCACAGATACGCAGTATTTT. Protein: CASSYLGSTSTDTQYF.

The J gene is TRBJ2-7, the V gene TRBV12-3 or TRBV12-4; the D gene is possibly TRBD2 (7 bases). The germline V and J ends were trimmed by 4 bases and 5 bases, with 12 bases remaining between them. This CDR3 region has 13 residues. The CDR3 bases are TGTGCCAGCAGTTCCGGCGGGGGCAACGAGCAGTACTTC. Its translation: CASSSGGGNEQYF.

CDR3 region: CASSQEGELAGGETQYF. For the CDR3, the DNA is TGTGCCAGCAGCCAAGAAGGCGAACTAGCGGGAGGGGAGACCCAGTACTTC. The rearrangement joins TRBV4-2 to TRBJ2-5, with 13 nucleotides matching TRBD2. This CDR3 contains 17 residues. The germline V gene has CDR1 LGHNA and CDR2 YNFKEQ. The ends lost 0 bases at V and 5 bases at J; junction bases unmatched: 6.

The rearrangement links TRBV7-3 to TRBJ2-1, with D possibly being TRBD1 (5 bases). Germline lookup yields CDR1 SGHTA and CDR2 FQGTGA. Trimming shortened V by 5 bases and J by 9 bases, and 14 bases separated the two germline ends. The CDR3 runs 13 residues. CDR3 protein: CASSVGRVTEQFF. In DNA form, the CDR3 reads TGTGCCAGCAGCGTGGGCAGGGTAACTGAGCAGTTCTTC.

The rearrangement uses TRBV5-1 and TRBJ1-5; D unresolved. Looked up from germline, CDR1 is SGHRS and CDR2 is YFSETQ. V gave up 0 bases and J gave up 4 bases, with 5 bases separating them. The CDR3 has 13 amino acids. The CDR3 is CASSLEENQPQHF. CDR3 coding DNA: TGCGCCAGCAGCTTGGAAGAAAATCAGCCCCAGCATTTT.

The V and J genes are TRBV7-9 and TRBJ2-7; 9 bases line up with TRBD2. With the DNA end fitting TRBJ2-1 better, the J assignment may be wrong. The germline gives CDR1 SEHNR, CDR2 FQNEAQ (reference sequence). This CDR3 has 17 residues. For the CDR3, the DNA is TGTGCCAGCAGCGAAAGGGGGGTGGCTAGCGGGACGGATGAGCAGTTCTTC. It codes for CASSERGVASGTDEQFF.

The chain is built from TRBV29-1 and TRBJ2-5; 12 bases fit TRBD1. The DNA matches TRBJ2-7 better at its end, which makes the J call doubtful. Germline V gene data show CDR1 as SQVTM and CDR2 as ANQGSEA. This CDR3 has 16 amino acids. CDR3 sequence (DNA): TGCAGCGGGGGGGACAGGGGGCGAGAGGGAAACTACGAGCAGTACTTC. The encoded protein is CSGGDRGREGNYEQYF.

CDR3 DNA: TGTGCCAGCAGCCGCCTAGAAGCGGGAGAGCAGTACTTC. This codes for CASSRLEAGEQYF. V gene TRBV28 combines with J gene TRBJ2-7; 7 bases fit TRBD2. Germline-derived CDR1 and CDR2 are MDHEN and SYDVKM. V lost 6 bases, J lost 7 bases, and 9 bases stayed unmatched. The CDR3 is made up of 13 amino acids.

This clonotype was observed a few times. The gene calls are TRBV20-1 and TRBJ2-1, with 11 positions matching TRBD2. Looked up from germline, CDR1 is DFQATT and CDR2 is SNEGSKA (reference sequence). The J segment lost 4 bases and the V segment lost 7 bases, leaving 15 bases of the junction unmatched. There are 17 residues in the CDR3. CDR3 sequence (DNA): TGCAGTGGTAGGGGTAGCGGGAGGGCCCAACCTTACAATGAGCAGTTCTTC. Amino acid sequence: CSGRGSGRAQPYNEQFF.

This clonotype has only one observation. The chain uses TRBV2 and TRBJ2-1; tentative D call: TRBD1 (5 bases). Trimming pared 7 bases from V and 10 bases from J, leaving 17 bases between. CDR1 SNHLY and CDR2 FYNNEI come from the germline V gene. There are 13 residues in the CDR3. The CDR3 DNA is TGTGCCAGCACCAACCCCGACAGCTACGAGCAGTTCTTC. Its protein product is CASTNPDSYEQFF.

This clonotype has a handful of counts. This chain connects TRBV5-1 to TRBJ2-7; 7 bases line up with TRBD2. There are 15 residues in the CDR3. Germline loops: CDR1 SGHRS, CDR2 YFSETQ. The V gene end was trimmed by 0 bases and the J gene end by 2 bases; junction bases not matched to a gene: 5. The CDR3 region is CASSLARGGPYEQYF. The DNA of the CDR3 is TGCGCCAGCAGCTTGGCGCGCGGGGGACCCTACGAGCAGTACTTC. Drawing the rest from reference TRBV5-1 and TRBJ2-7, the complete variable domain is KAGVTQTPRYLIKTRGQQVTLSCSPISGHRSVSWYQQTPGQGLQFLFEYFSETQRNKGNFPGRFSGRQFSNSRSEMNVSTLELGDSALYLCASSLARGGPYEQYFGPGTRLTVT.

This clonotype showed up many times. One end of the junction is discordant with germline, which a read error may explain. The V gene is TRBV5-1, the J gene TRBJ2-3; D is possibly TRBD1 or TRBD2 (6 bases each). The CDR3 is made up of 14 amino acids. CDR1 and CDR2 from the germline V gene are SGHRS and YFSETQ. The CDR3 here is CASSLGGSTDTQYF. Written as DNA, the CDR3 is TGTGCCAGCAGCTTAGGGGGGAGCACAGATACGCAGTATTTT.

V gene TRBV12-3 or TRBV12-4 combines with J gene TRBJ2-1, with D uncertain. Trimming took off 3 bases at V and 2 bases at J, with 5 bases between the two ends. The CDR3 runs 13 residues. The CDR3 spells CASSLYPYNEQFF. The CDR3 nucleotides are TGTGCCAGCAGTTTGTACCCCTACAATGAGCAGTTCTTC.

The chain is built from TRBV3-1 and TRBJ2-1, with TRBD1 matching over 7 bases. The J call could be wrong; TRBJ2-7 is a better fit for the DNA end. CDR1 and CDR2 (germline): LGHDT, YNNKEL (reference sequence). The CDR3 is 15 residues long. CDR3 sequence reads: CASSQDHGQVYEQYF. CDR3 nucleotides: TGTGCCAGCAGCCAAGATCATGGACAGGTCTACGAGCAGTACTTC.

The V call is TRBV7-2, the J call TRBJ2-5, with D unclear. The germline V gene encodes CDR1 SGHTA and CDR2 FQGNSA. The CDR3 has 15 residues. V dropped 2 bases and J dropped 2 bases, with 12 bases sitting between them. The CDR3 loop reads CASSLSLAVQETQYF. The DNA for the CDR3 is TGTGCCAGCAGCTTATCCTTGGCGGTTCAAGAGACCCAGTACTTC.

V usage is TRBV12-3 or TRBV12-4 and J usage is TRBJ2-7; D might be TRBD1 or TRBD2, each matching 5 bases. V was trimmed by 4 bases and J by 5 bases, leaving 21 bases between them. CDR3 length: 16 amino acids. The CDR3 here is CASSWSPGTSADEQYF. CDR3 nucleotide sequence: TGTGCCAGCAGTTGGTCGCCCGGGACCAGCGCAGACGAGCAGTACTTC.

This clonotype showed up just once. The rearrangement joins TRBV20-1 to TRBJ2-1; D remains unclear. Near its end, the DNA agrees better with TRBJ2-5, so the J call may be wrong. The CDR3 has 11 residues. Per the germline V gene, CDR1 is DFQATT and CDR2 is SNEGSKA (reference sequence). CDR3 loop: CSAREGYSQYF. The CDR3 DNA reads TGCAGTGCTAGAGAAGGATATTCCCAGTACTTC.

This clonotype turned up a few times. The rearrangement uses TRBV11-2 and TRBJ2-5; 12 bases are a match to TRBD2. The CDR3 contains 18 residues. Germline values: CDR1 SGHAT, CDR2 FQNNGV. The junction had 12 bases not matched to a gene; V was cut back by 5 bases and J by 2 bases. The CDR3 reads CASSPKVLAGGYQETQYF. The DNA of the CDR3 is TGTGCCAGCAGCCCCAAGGTGCTAGCGGGAGGGTATCAAGAGACCCAGTACTTC.

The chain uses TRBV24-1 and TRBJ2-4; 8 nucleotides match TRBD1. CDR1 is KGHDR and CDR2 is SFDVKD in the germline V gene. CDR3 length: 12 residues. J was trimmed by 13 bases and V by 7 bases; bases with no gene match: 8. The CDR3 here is CATRGTGEEQYF. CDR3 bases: TGTGCCACCAGGGGGACAGGCGAAGAGCAGTACTTC.